This is a list of T cell receptor beta chains from one sample in a study of T-cell memory formation after mild COVID-19. TCRdb independently ran MiXCR on the 5' RACE reads; one entry per CDR3 protein. The sample has under 250,000 distinct CDR3 sequences; over 7.5% are singletons. The specimen was PBMCs or a T cell subset sorted from them (not recorded which). All receptors derive from a man younger than 30 who had mild COVID-19 (a few samples of this study predate the infection). Cell type and time point are not known. The CDR3 runs from the conserved cysteine through the conserved F or W. The D gene is left open where the match is weak. The listing skips clone size in some rows; elsewhere it reads once, few, many or a size class.

CDR3 protein,CDR3 DNA,J gene,D gene,clone size,V gene,CDR3 length
CASSRPGARFGNTIYF,TGTGCCAGCAGCCGCCCGGGGGCACGGTTCGGAAACACCATATATTTT,TRBJ1-3,-,-,TRBV7-9,16
CASSQELLSPLHF,TGCGCCAGCAGCCAAGAGTTACTTTCACCCCTCCACTTT,TRBJ1-6,-,many,TRBV4-1,13
CASRYSGQGATPLHF,TGTGCCAGCAGATACTCAGGACAGGGGGCAACACCCCTCCACTTT,TRBJ1-6,TRBD1,few,TRBV28,15
CSASKPGVWSSYEQYF,TGCAGTGCTAGTAAGCCAGGGGTTTGGAGCTCCTACGAGCAGTACTTC,TRBJ2-7,-,-,TRBV20-1,16
CASSQGTRGFEQYF,TGCGCCAGCAGCCAAGGTACCAGGGGGTTCGAGCAGTACTTC,TRBJ2-7,TRBD1,-,TRBV4-1,14
CASSVVEGRNEQFF,TGTGCCAGCAGTGTCGTAGAGGGTAGGAATGAGCAGTTCTTC,TRBJ2-1,-,few,TRBV2,14
CASSYGGRDEVLYF,TGTGCCAGCAGTTATGGGGGACGGGACGAGGTATTGTACTTC,TRBJ2-4,-,-,TRBV6-2/TRBV6-3,14
CASSQEDSAGLAEQFF,TGTGCCAGCAGCCAAGAAGACTCGGCAGGGCTAGCTGAGCAGTTCTTC,TRBJ2-1,-,-,TRBV3-2,16
CATSFDALRSDEQYF,TGTGCCACCAGCTTTGACGCCCTGCGGTCAGACGAGCAGTACTTC,TRBJ2-7,-,few,TRBV15,15
CASSKQTGRNEQFF,TGTGCCAGCAGCAAACAGACAGGGAGGAATGAGCAGTTCTTC,TRBJ2-1,-,few,TRBV7-3,14
CASSLAGSYREQFF,TGCGCCAGCAGCTTGGCTGGTTCCTACCGAGAGCAGTTCTTC,TRBJ2-1,-,many,TRBV5-1,14
CATLDPSAGEQYF,TGTGCCACCCTGGATCCCTCTGCTGGGGAGCAGTACTTC,TRBJ2-7,-,few,TRBV28,13
CSANIPMGGEKLFF,TGCAGTGCTAATATTCCCATGGGAGGGGAAAAACTGTTTTTT,TRBJ1-4,-,-,TRBV20-1,14
CSARDRRGQGKLFF,TGCAGTGCTAGAGATCGGAGGGGTCAGGGAAAACTGTTTTTT,TRBJ1-4,-,-,TRBV20-1,14
CASSPGQFYNEQFF,TGTGCCAGCAGCCCTGGACAGTTTTACAATGAGCAGTTCTTC,TRBJ2-1,-,few,TRBV5-5,14
CASGYQTGPQETQYF,TGTGCTAGTGGTTATCAAACAGGGCCCCAAGAGACCCAGTACTTC,TRBJ2-5,-,many,TRBV12-5,15
CSAASGRGDTQYF,TGCAGTGCGGCTAGCGGGAGAGGGGATACGCAGTATTTT,TRBJ2-3,TRBD2,many,TRBV20-1,13
CASSSMGAQTGELFF,TGTGCCAGCAGCTCCATGGGGGCGCAAACCGGGGAGCTGTTTTTT,TRBJ2-2,-,-,TRBV7-2,15
CASSISGTGTKNIQYF,TGTGCCAGTAGTATTTCGGGGACGGGAACCAAAAACATTCAGTACTTC,TRBJ2-4,-,-,TRBV19,16
CASSRDTLYTEAFF,TGTGCCAGCTCACGGGACACGCTTTACACTGAAGCTTTCTTT,TRBJ1-1,-,-,TRBV18,14
CASSPTPGTTRRSTNTGELFF,TGTGCCAGCAGCCCTACCCCGGGCACCACCAGGAGAAGTACAAACACCGGGGAGCTGTTTTTT,TRBJ2-2,-,many,TRBV3-1,21
CASSQDLARTAIYGYTF,TGCGCCAGCAGCCAAGATCTTGCCCGGACAGCGATCTATGGCTACACCTTC,TRBJ1-2,-,few,TRBV4-1,17
CASSSESGPQETQYF,TGTGCCAGCAGTTCCGAATCGGGGCCACAAGAGACCCAGTACTTC,TRBJ2-5,-,few,TRBV27,15
CASSQEIVSFWVESYEQYF,TGCGCCAGCAGCCAAGAGATAGTGTCTTTTTGGGTCGAGTCCTACGAGCAGTACTTC,TRBJ2-7,-,-,TRBV4-3,19
CASSQDRAANSPLHF,TGCGCCAGCAGCCAAGACCGGGCAGCTAATTCACCCCTCCACTTT,TRBJ1-6,-,few,TRBV4-3,15
CASSLDRRSANYGYTF,TGTGCCAGCAGCTTGGATAGACGGAGTGCAAACTATGGCTACACCTTC,TRBJ1-2,-,few,TRBV5-4,16
CASSYSPGAETQYF,TGTGCCAGCAGTTACTCGCCAGGGGCAGAGACCCAGTACTTC,TRBJ2-5,-,few,TRBV6-2/TRBV6-3,14
CASSLSRLGVEAFF,TGTGCCAGCAGCTTAAGTAGGTTGGGCGTTGAAGCTTTCTTT,TRBJ1-1,-,few,TRBV11-2,14
CSAITGGITPEAFF,TGCAGTGCTATCACAGGGGGGATTACCCCTGAAGCTTTCTTT,TRBJ1-1,TRBD1,-,TRBV20-1,14
CASSYFGDYNEQFF,TGTGCCAGCAGTTACTTCGGGGACTACAATGAGCAGTTCTTC,TRBJ2-1,-,-,TRBV6-5,14
CASSARQSPTEQYF,TGTGCCAGCAGTGCGCGACAGTCCCCCACGGAGCAGTACTTC,TRBJ2-7,-,-,TRBV6-6,14
CASSLQGSGYTF,TGTGCCAGCAGCTTACAGGGAAGTGGCTACACCTTC,TRBJ1-2,-,many,TRBV7-9,12
CASSSSGGASRKETQYF,TGTGCCAGCAGTTCAAGCGGGGGGGCGTCCCGAAAAGAGACCCAGTACTTC,TRBJ2-5,TRBD2,-,TRBV7-8,17
CASSGASGRQPQHF,TGTGCCAGCAGTGGAGCGTCAGGGCGACAGCCCCAGCATTTT,TRBJ1-5,-,few,TRBV28,14
CASSRTGTDTQYF,TGCGCCAGCAGCCGGACAGGCACAGATACGCAGTATTTT,TRBJ2-3,-,few,TRBV5-1,13
CSVELVGGISYEQYF,TGCAGCGTTGAGCTGGTGGGGGGTATCTCCTACGAGCAGTACTTC,TRBJ2-7,-,few,TRBV29-1,15
CATSDWGEETQYF,TGTGCCACCAGTGATTGGGGGGAGGAGACCCAGTACTTC,TRBJ2-5,-,many,TRBV24-1,13
CASGLGNYGVNTEAFF,TGTGCTAGTGGTTTGGGAAATTACGGAGTGAACACTGAAGCTTTCTTT,TRBJ1-1,-,-,TRBV12-5,16
CASSRERVASGEGETQYF,TGCGCCAGCAGCCGAGAGAGGGTGGCTAGCGGGGAGGGAGAGACCCAGTACTTC,TRBJ2-5,TRBD2,few,TRBV4-3,18
CASSPFPAGELFF,TGCGCCAGCAGCCCCTTCCCCGCCGGGGAGCTGTTTTTT,TRBJ2-2,-,few,TRBV4-3,13
CAWSSSGGRDTQYF,TGTGCCTGGAGTTCTAGCGGGGGGCGAGATACGCAGTATTTT,TRBJ2-3,TRBD2,-,TRBV30,14
CASSSPAGVSYNEQFF,TGTGCCAGCAGCTCCCCGGCGGGAGTCTCCTACAATGAGCAGTTCTTC,TRBJ2-1,TRBD2,-,TRBV7-9,16
CASSREFADTQYF,TGCGCCAGCAGTCGTGAATTTGCAGATACGCAGTATTTT,TRBJ2-3,-,-,TRBV5-1,13
CATSGWNQETQYF,TGTGCCACCAGTGGCTGGAACCAAGAGACCCAGTACTTC,TRBJ2-5,-,-,TRBV24-1,13
CASSQASGGSTDTQYF,TGTGCCAGCAGCCAGGCCAGCGGGGGGAGCACAGATACGCAGTATTTT,TRBJ2-3,TRBD2,-,TRBV4-2,16
CASSPGRETNEKLFF,TGTGCCAGCTCACCCGGCAGGGAAACTAATGAAAAACTGTTTTTT,TRBJ1-4,-,many,TRBV18,15
CSINSYNEQFF,TGCAGTATTAACTCCTACAATGAGCAGTTCTTC,TRBJ2-1,-,few,TRBV20-1,11
CASTINAETQYF,TGTGCCAGCACCATAAACGCGGAGACCCAGTACTTC,TRBJ2-5,-,few,TRBV7-2,12
CAISAIGGIPGTQYF,TGTGCCATCAGTGCGATAGGGGGGATCCCCGGGACCCAGTACTTC,TRBJ2-5,-,few,TRBV10-3,15